The present T cell receptor (beta chain) was sequenced within a study of early T cells in non-severe SARS-CoV-2 infection. TCRdb called the 5' RACE reads again in MiXCR, with one record for every CDR3 protein. This repertoire shows 75,000 to 100,000 distinct CDR3 sequences, approximately 15% found once; its top ten account for roughly 7.2%. This CDR3 is 16 amino acids long. V lost 0 bases, J lost 4 bases, and 6 bases stayed unmatched. In germline, CDR1 is MNHEY, CDR2 SVGAGI. The chain couples TRBV6-5 to TRBJ2-1, with TRBD1 matching 7 bases. What was sequenced was whole blood. The receptor was derived from an adult who was a healthcare worker with PCR-confirmed SARS-CoV-2 infection or an uninfected control (not recorded which). The CDR3 spells CASSYSYRGLYNEQFF. The CDR3, as DNA: TGTGCCAGCAGTTACTCGTACAGGGGCCTTTACAATGAGCAGTTCTTC.